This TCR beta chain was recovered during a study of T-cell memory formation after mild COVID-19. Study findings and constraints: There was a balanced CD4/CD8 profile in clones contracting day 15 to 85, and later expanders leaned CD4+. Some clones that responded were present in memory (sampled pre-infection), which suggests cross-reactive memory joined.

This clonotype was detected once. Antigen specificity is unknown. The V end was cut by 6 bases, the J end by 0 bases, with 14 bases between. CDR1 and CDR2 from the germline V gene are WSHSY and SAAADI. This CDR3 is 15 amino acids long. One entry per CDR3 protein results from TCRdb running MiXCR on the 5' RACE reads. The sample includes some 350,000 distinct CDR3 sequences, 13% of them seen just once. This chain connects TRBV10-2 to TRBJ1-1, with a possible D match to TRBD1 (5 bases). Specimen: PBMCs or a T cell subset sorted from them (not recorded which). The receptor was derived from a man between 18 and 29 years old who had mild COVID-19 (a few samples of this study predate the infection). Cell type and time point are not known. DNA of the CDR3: TGCGCCAGCAGATTGGGACGGTACATGAACACTGAAGCTTTCTTT. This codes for CASRLGRYMNTEAFF.